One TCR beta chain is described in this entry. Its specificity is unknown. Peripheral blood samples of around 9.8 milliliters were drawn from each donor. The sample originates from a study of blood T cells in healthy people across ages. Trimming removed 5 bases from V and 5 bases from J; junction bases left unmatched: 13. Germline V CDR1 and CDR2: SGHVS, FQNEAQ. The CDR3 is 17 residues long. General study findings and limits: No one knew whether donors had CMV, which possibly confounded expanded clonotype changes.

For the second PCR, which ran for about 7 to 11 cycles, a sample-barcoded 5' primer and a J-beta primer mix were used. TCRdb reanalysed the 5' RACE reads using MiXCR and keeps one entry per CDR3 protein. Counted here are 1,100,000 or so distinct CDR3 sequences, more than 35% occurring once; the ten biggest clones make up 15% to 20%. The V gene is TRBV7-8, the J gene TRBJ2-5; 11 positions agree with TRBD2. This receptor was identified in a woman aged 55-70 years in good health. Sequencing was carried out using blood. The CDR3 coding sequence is TGTGCCAGCAGCCAGAAGGGACTAGCGGCGATGGGTGAGACCCAGTACTTC. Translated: CASSQKGLAAMGETQYF.